Following are 10 T cell receptor beta chains from one sample sequenced in a study of blood T cell repertoires in COVID-19. Profiling relied on immunoSEQ multiplex PCR, and the TCRdb table lists in-frame clones only, not all of them. This sample has 400,000 or so clones, with around 87% found just once. The sequencing sample was made of PBMCs or T cells enriched from blood (not recorded which). Receptors originate from a man between 40 and 49 years old in a cohort exposed to, infected with or recovered from COVID-19 (not recorded which).

This sequence joins TRBV9 and TRBJ2-7, with 14 nucleotides matching TRBD2. Germline V CDR1 and CDR2: SGDLS, YYNGEE. V shed 4 bases, J shed 3 bases, and the junction held 6 bases outside the gene matches. The CDR3 is 16 amino acids. CDR3 bases: TGTGCCAGCAGCCCGGGACTAGCGGGGGTGTTCTACGAGCAGTACTTC. Translated, it gives CASSPGLAGVFYEQYF. Full variable domain (rest looked up from reference TRBV9 and TRBJ2-7): DSGVTQTPKHLITATGQRVTLRCSPRSGDLSVYWYQQSLDQGLQFLIQYYNGEERAKGNILERFSAQQFPDLHSELNLSSLELGDSALYFCASSPGLAGVFYEQYFGPGTRLTVT.

The CDR3 bases are TGTGCCAGCAGTGAAGCGGGAGGACAATACAATGAGCAGTTCTTC. This encodes CASSEAGGQYNEQFF. The chain couples TRBV25-1 to TRBJ2-1; 8 bases agree with TRBD2. Germline V lookup: CDR1 MGHDK, CDR2 SYGVNS. V gave up 2 bases and J gave up 4 bases; unmatched junction bases: 4. This CDR3 spans 15 amino acids.

J is TRBJ2-1 and V is TRBV28; possibly TRBD2 for D (6 bases). Germline-derived CDR1 and CDR2 are MDHEN and SYDVKM. The CDR3 has 13 residues. V lost 6 bases, J lost 4 bases, and 10 bases lay in between. CDR3 residues: CASRLGLYNEQFF. DNA of the CDR3: TGTGCCAGCAGGCTGGGACTTTACAATGAGCAGTTCTTC. The whole variable domain, remainder taken from reference TRBV28 and TRBJ2-1, is DVKVTQSSRYLVKRTGEKVFLECVQDMDHENMFWYRQDPGLGLRLIYFSYDVKMKEKGDIPEGYSVSREKKERFSLILESASTNQTSMYLCASRLGLYNEQFFGPGTRLTVL.

This clone was counted only a few times. Other nucleotide sequences in the sample specify the same CDR3. The gene calls are TRBV7-9 and TRBJ2-2; no reliable D call. Germline CDR1 SEHNR, CDR2 FQNEAQ (reference sequence). With 5 bases removed from V and 3 bases from J, the gap between germline ends came to 10 bases. The CDR3 has 14 residues. The DNA of the CDR3 is TGTGCCAGCAGCCCCATCCGAGACACCGGGGAGCTGTTTTTT. Its protein product is CASSPIRDTGELFF.

The CDR3 DNA is TGTGCCAGCAGGGACAGTGCAGCGAACACCGGGGAGCTGTTTTTT. It is translated as CASRDSAANTGELFF. The chain couples TRBV6-5 to TRBJ2-2; perhaps TRBD1 as D (6 bases). The CDR3 loop spans 15 amino acids. The germline V gene has CDR1 MNHEY and CDR2 SVGAGI. Trimming removed 6 bases from V and 0 bases from J, with 11 bases in between.

This chain uses TRBV28 with TRBJ2-2; 8 nucleotides line up with TRBD2. The V segment lost 6 bases and the J segment 4 bases; nucleotides outside the gene matches: 7. The CDR3 runs 15 residues. In germline, CDR1 is MDHEN, CDR2 SYDVKM. CDR3 in amino acids: CASSKRETATGELFF. The DNA of the CDR3 is TGTGCCAGCAGCAAGCGGGAGACGGCCACCGGGGAGCTGTTTTTT.

The V call is TRBV29-1, the J call TRBJ2-1; 12 nucleotides match TRBD2. Germline V gene data show CDR1 as SQVTM and CDR2 as ANQGSEA. The V and J ends lost 8 bases and 1 base, in that order; junction bases with no gene match: 15. The CDR3 is 18 residues long. The CDR3 DNA reads as TGCAGCCCTGTATGGCTAGCGGGAGGGCGTTCGTCCTACAATGAGCAGTTCTTC. It encodes CSPVWLAGGRSSYNEQFF.

The chain has TRBV7-8 and TRBJ2-7; 7 bases align to TRBD2. Germline V gives CDR1 SGHVS, CDR2 FQNEAQ. With V trimmed by 4 bases and J by 2 bases, 5 bases remained unmatched. The CDR3 covers 14 residues. The CDR3 sequence is CASSSSGNPYEQYF. The DNA for the CDR3 is TGTGCCAGCAGCTCAAGCGGGAACCCCTACGAGCAGTACTTC.

V gene TRBV9 combines with J gene TRBJ2-1; weak D call: TRBD2 (6 bases). V lost 2 bases and J lost 10, with 10 bases in between. The CDR3 loop spans 12 amino acids. Per the germline V gene, CDR1 is SGDLS and CDR2 is YYNGEE. The CDR3 loop is CASSVTSGEQFF. CDR3 sequence (DNA): TGTGCCAGCAGCGTGACTAGTGGAGAGCAGTTCTTC.

This chain connects TRBV3-1 (or the pseudogene TRBV3-2) to TRBJ1-1, with D unresolved. V shed 3 bases and J shed 5 bases, with 13 bases lying between them. Germline V CDR1 and CDR2: LGHDT, YNNKEL (reference sequence). CDR3 length: 14 residues. In nucleotides, the CDR3 is TGTGCCAGCAGCCACGGAGGATTTGGGACTGAAGCTTTCTTT. Protein sequence: CASSHGGFGTEAFF.